Sequencing of this T cell receptor (beta chain) was carried out in a study of cytomegalovirus exposure and HLA in healthy donors. As regards this clone: Its antigen remains unknown.

This table comes from immunoSEQ multiplex PCR, and its TCRdb copy is limited to in-frame clones, with some not included. The sample consists of some 170,000 clones, around 96% of them appearing once. The V end was cut by 1 base, the J end by 1 base, with 7 bases between. The CDR3 is made up of 14 amino acids. Germline CDR1 is SNHLY and CDR2 is FYNNEI. Study results and caveats: Associated with cytomegalovirus, according to the listing, were about 160 TCR beta chains.

The sequencing input was PBMCs. The source is a woman aged 18-35 years in good health and CMV-seronegative. The rearrangement links TRBV2 to TRBJ1-1; D is undetermined. This CDR3 is CASSEGEENTEAFF. The CDR3 bases are TGTGCCAGCAGTGAAGGTGAGGAGAACACTGAAGCTTTCTTT. Together with reference TRBV2 and TRBJ1-1, the CDR3 gives the full variable domain: EPEVTQTPSHQVTQMGQEVILRCVPISNHLYFYWYRQILGQKVEFLVSFYNNEISEKSEIFDDQFSVERPDGSNFTLKIRSTKLEDSAMYFCASSEGEENTEAFFGQGTRLTVV.